These T cell receptor beta chains were read from a single sample in a study of early T cells in non-severe SARS-CoV-2 infection. TCRdb re-analysed the 5' RACE reads in MiXCR, keeping a single row per CDR3 protein. The sample holds over 50,000 distinct CDR3 sequences, roughly 12% seen once. The sample comprised whole blood. These receptors all stem from an adult who was a healthcare worker with PCR-confirmed SARS-CoV-2 infection or an uninfected control (not recorded which). The CDR3 runs from the conserved cysteine through the conserved F or W. A D gene is named only where the DNA matches it firmly. A row's size may be missing; if present it is once, few, many or a size class.

J gene: TRBJ1-6; V gene: TRBV19; clone size: many; D gene: .; CDR3 protein: CASSTLPARILNSPLHF; CDR3 DNA: TGTGCCAGTAGTACCCTCCCAGCGAGGATCCTTAATTCACCCCTCCACTTT
J gene: TRBJ2-3; V gene: TRBV7-3; clone size: many; D gene: .; CDR3 protein: CASSRPQGKQYF; CDR3 DNA: TGTGCCAGCAGCAGACCCCAAGGAAAGCAGTATTTT
J gene: TRBJ2-7; V gene: TRBV20-1; clone size: many; D gene: .; CDR3 protein: CSARSDIRAYEQYF; CDR3 DNA: TGCAGTGCTAGGTCTGACATACGGGCCTACGAGCAGTACTTC
J gene: TRBJ2-7; V gene: TRBV27; clone size: .; D gene: TRBD2; CDR3 protein: CASSPVTSGGNLLGYF; CDR3 DNA: TGTGCCAGCAGTCCGGTCACTAGCGGGGGAAACCTGCTTGGGTACTTC
J gene: TRBJ1-2; V gene: TRBV5-4; clone size: many; D gene: .; CDR3 protein: CASSSEYRGEFYGYTF; CDR3 DNA: TGTGCCAGCAGCTCGGAATACCGGGGAGAATTTTATGGCTACACCTTC
J gene: TRBJ2-2; V gene: TRBV3-1; clone size: many; D gene: .; CDR3 protein: CASSLLVRTGELFF; CDR3 DNA: TGTGCCAGCAGCCTCCTCGTTCGTACCGGGGAGCTGTTTTTT
J gene: TRBJ1-2; V gene: TRBV19; clone size: many; D gene: TRBD1; CDR3 protein: CASSTRGQEFGDGYTF; CDR3 DNA: TGTGCCAGTAGCACCAGGGGACAGGAATTTGGAGATGGCTACACCTTC
J gene: TRBJ2-3; V gene: TRBV29-1; clone size: .; D gene: .; CDR3 protein: CSVDTGQDTQYF; CDR3 DNA: TGCAGCGTTGACACAGGGCAAGATACGCAGTATTTT
J gene: TRBJ2-3; V gene: TRBV18; clone size: .; D gene: .; CDR3 protein: CASSPLADTQYF; CDR3 DNA: TGTGCCAGCTCACCCTTAGCAGATACGCAGTATTTT
J gene: TRBJ2-4; V gene: TRBV28; clone size: few; D gene: .; CDR3 protein: CASSRPGAKNIQYF; CDR3 DNA: TGTGCCAGTTCCCGTCCAGGGGCCAAAAACATTCAGTACTTC
J gene: TRBJ1-2; V gene: TRBV4-1; clone size: many; D gene: .; CDR3 protein: CASSQPSAGNYGYTF; CDR3 DNA: TGCGCCAGCAGCCAACCGAGCGCAGGAAACTATGGCTACACCTTC
J gene: TRBJ2-5; V gene: TRBV29-1; clone size: many; D gene: .; CDR3 protein: CSVVVSARETQYF; CDR3 DNA: TGCAGCGTTGTTGTGTCAGCTCGGGAGACCCAGTACTTC
J gene: TRBJ2-5; V gene: TRBV14; clone size: .; D gene: .; CDR3 protein: CASSQDRGMGAVQETQYF; CDR3 DNA: TGTGCCAGCAGCCAAGATCGAGGGATGGGAGCTGTCCAGGAGACCCAGTACTTC
J gene: TRBJ2-7; V gene: TRBV5-4; clone size: many; D gene: .; CDR3 protein: CASSNYSGRGPLF; CDR3 DNA: TGTGCCAGCAGCAATTACAGCGGACGGGGCCCACTCTTC
J gene: TRBJ2-1; V gene: TRBV30; clone size: many; D gene: .; CDR3 protein: CAWSLKRGNEQFF; CDR3 DNA: TGTGCCTGGAGCTTAAAGAGGGGAAATGAGCAGTTCTTC
J gene: TRBJ1-2; V gene: TRBV12-3/TRBV12-4; clone size: many; D gene: .; CDR3 protein: CASSLGTNYGYTF; CDR3 DNA: TGTGCCAGCAGTTTAGGGACAAACTATGGCTACACCTTC
J gene: TRBJ2-1; V gene: TRBV3-1; clone size: many; D gene: .; CDR3 protein: CASSPLEFREQFF; CDR3 DNA: TGTGCCAGCAGCCCATTAGAATTCAGGGAGCAGTTCTTC
J gene: TRBJ1-1; V gene: TRBV7-9; clone size: many; D gene: .; CDR3 protein: CASHLGVDTEAFF; CDR3 DNA: TGTGCGAGCCATCTGGGGGTCGACACTGAAGCTTTCTTT
J gene: TRBJ2-7; V gene: TRBV6-2/TRBV6-3; clone size: .; D gene: TRBD2; CDR3 protein: CASSYTNSGRAYEQYF; CDR3 DNA: TGTGCCAGCAGTTACACAAATAGCGGGAGAGCCTACGAGCAGTACTTC
J gene: TRBJ2-7; V gene: TRBV20-1; clone size: many; D gene: TRBD2; CDR3 protein: CSARLAGHTYEQYF; CDR3 DNA: TGCAGTGCAAGACTAGCGGGACACACCTACGAGCAGTACTTC
J gene: TRBJ1-1; V gene: TRBV4-2; clone size: many; D gene: TRBD1; CDR3 protein: CASSQGSGTGNTEAFF; CDR3 DNA: TGTGCCAGCAGCCAAGGCTCCGGGACAGGGAACACTGAAGCTTTCTTT
J gene: TRBJ1-1; V gene: TRBV6-2/TRBV6-3; clone size: many; D gene: .; CDR3 protein: CASRPQGWYGTEAFF; CDR3 DNA: TGTGCCAGCAGACCTCAGGGGTGGTATGGCACTGAAGCTTTCTTT
J gene: TRBJ2-5; V gene: TRBV29-1; clone size: few; D gene: .; CDR3 protein: CSVDVTQETQYF; CDR3 DNA: TGCAGCGTTGATGTCACCCAAGAGACCCAGTACTTC
J gene: TRBJ2-7; V gene: TRBV21-1; clone size: many; D gene: .; CDR3 protein: CASTRGLYEQYF; CDR3 DNA: TGTGCCAGCACGAGGGGTCTTTACGAGCAGTACTTC
J gene: TRBJ2-5; V gene: TRBV9; clone size: .; D gene: .; CDR3 protein: CASSVVGAYQETQYF; CDR3 DNA: TGTGCCAGCAGCGTAGTAGGGGCCTACCAAGAGACCCAGTACTTC
J gene: TRBJ1-2; V gene: TRBV29-1; clone size: many; D gene: .; CDR3 protein: CSVWGGAAGYTF; CDR3 DNA: TGCAGCGTTTGGGGCGGGGCAGCCGGCTACACCTTC
J gene: TRBJ1-2; V gene: TRBV5-6; clone size: many; D gene: .; CDR3 protein: CASSLRQVDLGYTF; CDR3 DNA: TGTGCCAGCAGCCTTCGACAGGTCGACCTAGGCTACACCTTC
J gene: TRBJ1-2; V gene: TRBV25-1; clone size: .; D gene: .; CDR3 protein: CASSVIGAADYGYTF; CDR3 DNA: TGTGCCAGCAGTGTTATAGGGGCGGCCGACTATGGCTACACCTTC
J gene: TRBJ1-1; V gene: TRBV27; clone size: few; D gene: .; CDR3 protein: CASSRSGRVNTEAFF; CDR3 DNA: TGTGCCAGCAGCCGATCCGGACGGGTGAACACTGAAGCTTTCTTT
J gene: TRBJ1-1; V gene: TRBV30; clone size: many; D gene: .; CDR3 protein: CAWMARGDTEAFF; CDR3 DNA: TGTGCCTGGATGGCGAGGGGAGACACTGAAGCTTTCTTT
J gene: TRBJ2-5; V gene: TRBV11-2; clone size: few; D gene: .; CDR3 protein: CASSHATQETQYF; CDR3 DNA: TGTGCCAGCAGTCATGCGACCCAAGAGACCCAGTACTTC
J gene: TRBJ1-6; V gene: TRBV29-1; clone size: many; D gene: TRBD1; CDR3 protein: CSVGTGHNSPLHF; CDR3 DNA: TGCAGCGTAGGGACAGGGCATAATTCACCCCTCCACTTT
J gene: TRBJ2-3; V gene: TRBV14; clone size: .; D gene: .; CDR3 protein: CASSPGTGTQYF; CDR3 DNA: TGTGCCAGCAGCCCCGGGACGGGTACGCAGTATTTT
J gene: TRBJ2-7; V gene: TRBV6-5; clone size: .; D gene: .; CDR3 protein: CASRGSSREQYF; CDR3 DNA: TGTGCCAGCAGGGGTTCATCCAGGGAGCAGTACTTC
J gene: TRBJ2-5; V gene: TRBV11-2; clone size: .; D gene: .; CDR3 protein: CASSYEPEETQYF; CDR3 DNA: TGTGCCAGCAGTTACGAGCCCGAAGAGACCCAGTACTTC
J gene: TRBJ2-7; V gene: TRBV28; clone size: .; D gene: TRBD1; CDR3 protein: CASSFPGGSIKYF; CDR3 DNA: TGTGCCAGCAGTTTTCCAGGGGGCTCCATCAAATACTTC
J gene: TRBJ1-5; V gene: TRBV6-6; clone size: many; D gene: .; CDR3 protein: CASQESNQPQHF; CDR3 DNA: TGTGCCAGCCAAGAGAGCAATCAGCCCCAGCATTTT
J gene: TRBJ2-3; V gene: TRBV6-2/TRBV6-3; clone size: many; D gene: .; CDR3 protein: CASSHRGPSTDTQYF; CDR3 DNA: TGTGCCAGCAGCCACAGAGGACCTAGCACAGATACGCAGTATTTT
J gene: TRBJ2-1; V gene: TRBV30; clone size: few; D gene: .; CDR3 protein: CAWSAWTLSEQFF; CDR3 DNA: TGTGCCTGGAGTGCCTGGACCCTAAGTGAGCAGTTCTTC
J gene: TRBJ2-2; V gene: TRBV11-2; clone size: many; D gene: TRBD1; CDR3 protein: CASTLQGQVTGELFF; CDR3 DNA: TGTGCCAGCACCCTACAGGGGCAGGTTACCGGGGAGCTGTTTTTT
J gene: TRBJ1-6; V gene: TRBV18; clone size: many; D gene: .; CDR3 protein: CASSKDRLNSPLHF; CDR3 DNA: TGTGCCAGCTCGAAGGACCGGCTGAATTCACCCCTCCACTTT
J gene: TRBJ2-3; V gene: TRBV10-2; clone size: many; D gene: TRBD1; CDR3 protein: CASRIGTGREDTQYF; CDR3 DNA: TGCGCCAGCAGAATAGGGACAGGGCGAGAAGATACGCAGTATTTT
J gene: TRBJ2-7; V gene: TRBV10-3; clone size: many; D gene: TRBD1; CDR3 protein: CAISERQGFEQYF; CDR3 DNA: TGTGCCATCAGTGAACGACAGGGGTTTGAGCAGTACTTC
J gene: TRBJ2-7; V gene: TRBV19; clone size: many; D gene: TRBD2; CDR3 protein: CASRLAGLFDEQYF; CDR3 DNA: TGTGCCAGTCGACTAGCGGGGTTATTTGACGAGCAGTACTTC
J gene: TRBJ2-3; V gene: TRBV28; clone size: many; D gene: .; CDR3 protein: CASTSRASFLAQYF; CDR3 DNA: TGTGCCAGCACCTCGAGGGCTAGCTTCCTTGCGCAGTATTTT
J gene: TRBJ1-2; V gene: TRBV6-5; clone size: many; D gene: .; CDR3 protein: CASSPSVGKGYTF; CDR3 DNA: TGTGCCAGCAGCCCGTCCGTGGGGAAAGGCTACACCTTC
J gene: TRBJ2-5; V gene: TRBV5-5; clone size: many; D gene: .; CDR3 protein: CASSQRGWGETQYF; CDR3 DNA: TGTGCCAGCAGTCAAAGAGGGTGGGGAGAGACCCAGTACTTC
J gene: TRBJ2-7; V gene: TRBV29-1; clone size: few; D gene: .; CDR3 protein: CSVVEQRRLEQYF; CDR3 DNA: TGCAGCGTGGTGGAACAGCGGAGACTTGAGCAGTACTTC